These 22 T cell receptor beta chains were sequenced from one sample in a study of human T cells and chemical hapten exposure (dated by TCRdb to the early 2020s). The library came from RACE. Sequencing instrument: NextSeq 500. The public reads were reanalyzed by TCRdb: fastp trimming at Q25, MiXCR alignment, in-frame beta chains only. Each CDR3 protein gets just one entry, which takes the most common genes and DNA from the rows behind it. The sample profile shows approximately 100,000 distinct CDR3 sequences; about a tenth of them were found once. 3.1% of the sample belongs to the ten largest clones. The sample's time point label, decoded: patch test 2, 6 weeks after DPC sensitization. Explained via the paper, the treatment or condition label denotes: therapeutic diphenylcyclopropenone sensitization with weekly scalp DPC. Sample: whole blood, taken in connection with sensitization to the hapten diphenylcyclopropenone (DPC). These receptors all come from a woman aged 40 to 50 with alopecia areata. Some clones in this sample may be carry-over from other donors' samples.

The J gene is TRBJ2-2, the V gene TRBV6-6; the D gene could be TRBD1 or TRBD2 (5 bases each). The CDR3 is made up of 16 amino acids. Trimming pared 0 bases from V and 4 bases from J, leaving 12 bases between. The germline gives CDR1 MNHNY, CDR2 SVGAGI (reference sequence). DNA for the CDR3: TGTGCCAGCAGTTACTCGACGGGGCGAGGCACCGGGGAGCTGTTTTTT. It is translated as CASSYSTGRGTGELFF.

The J gene is TRBJ2-1, the V gene TRBV10-1; 8 bases align to TRBD1. Per the germline V gene, CDR1 is WNHNN and CDR2 is SYGVQD (reference sequence). The CDR3 sequence is 15 residues long. Trimming removed 3 bases from V and 6 bases from J; junction bases left unmatched: 7. In nucleotides, the CDR3 is TGCGCCAGCAGTGATCCAGGCAGGGGGCTCAATGAGCAGTTCTTC. Protein: CASSDPGRGLNEQFF.

The chain has TRBV2 and TRBJ1-2; D gene ambiguous. Germline loops: CDR1 SNHLY, CDR2 FYNNEI. V was pared by 7 bases and J by 1 base, with 13 bases between. This CDR3 comprises 14 residues. The CDR3 spells CASNVPQFNYGYTF. The DNA of the CDR3 is TGTGCCAGCAATGTCCCCCAGTTTAACTATGGCTACACCTTC. Supplemented by reference TRBV2 and TRBJ1-2, the full variable domain reads EPEVTQTPSHQVTQMGQEVILRCVPISNHLYFYWYRQILGQKVEFLVSFYNNEISEKSEIFDDQFSVERPDGSNFTLKIRSTKLEDSAMYFCASNVPQFNYGYTFGSGTRLTVV.

The chain is built from TRBV18 and TRBJ1-5, with a weak D call TRBD1 (6 bases). CDR3 length equals 14 residues. With 6 bases removed from V and 6 bases from J, the gap between germline ends came to 15 bases. Germline V gives CDR1 KGHSH, CDR2 LQKENI. The CDR3 is CASSPGPGVQPQHF. As DNA, the CDR3 is TGTGCCAGCTCTCCCGGGCCAGGGGTTCAGCCCCAGCATTTT.

This clonotype was seen at least ten times. This chain uses TRBV18 with TRBJ2-2; no definite D call. This CDR3 comprises 15 residues. The V gene's germline CDR1 is KGHSH and CDR2 LQKENI. V lost 1 base to trimming and J lost 5 bases, with 11 bases between them. The CDR3 loop is CASSPQGLETGELFF. CDR3 bases: TGTGCCAGCTCACCACAAGGCCTAGAGACCGGGGAGCTGTTTTTT.

The gene calls are TRBV6-2 or TRBV6-3 and TRBJ2-6; 11 bases agree with TRBD1. V was clipped by 7 bases and J by 4 bases; unmatched bases: 9. Germline CDR1 is MNHEY and CDR2 is SVGEGT. The CDR3 runs to 17 residues. CDR3: CASTPGQGAAGANVLTF. As DNA, the CDR3 is TGTGCCAGCACTCCCGGACAGGGGGCAGCAGGGGCCAACGTCCTGACTTTC.

This clonotype was seen repeatedly, ten times or more. The J gene is TRBJ2-5, the V gene TRBV7-6; the D is unclear. V lost 1 base, J lost 2 bases, and 11 bases lay in between. CDR1 is SGHVS, CDR2 FNYEAQ, per germline. This CDR3 comprises 15 residues. This CDR3 is CASSLGASGQETQYF. The CDR3 region has the DNA TGTGCCAGCAGCTTAGGGGCGAGTGGACAAGAGACCCAGTACTTC.

This sequence joins TRBV28 and TRBJ2-2, with 10 bases matching TRBD2. The CDR3 covers 18 residues. V shed 7 bases, J shed 0 bases, and the junction held 11 bases outside the gene matches. Germline lookup yields CDR1 MDHEN and CDR2 SYDVKM. This CDR3 is CASTLVLAGFANTGELFF. Here the CDR3 DNA reads TGTGCCAGCACCCTGGTACTAGCGGGATTCGCGAACACCGGGGAGCTGTTTTTT.

The sample holds many counts of this clonotype. The chain carries TRBV11-3 and TRBJ2-7, with 7 bases lining up with TRBD1. The CDR3 is made up of 15 amino acids. Germline CDR1 SGHNT, CDR2 YENEEA. With 0 bases clipped from V and 2 bases from J, the junction kept 4 bases outside the gene matches. CDR3 bases: TGTGCCAGCAGCTTAGAGACAGGGCCTACCTACGAGCAGTACTTC. Translation gives CASSLETGPTYEQYF. The whole variable domain, remainder taken from reference TRBV11-3 and TRBJ2-7, is EAGVVQSPRYKIIEKKQPVAFWCNPISGHNTLYWYLQNLGQGPELLIRYENEEAVDDSQLPKDRFSAERLKGVDSTLKIQPAELGDSAVYLCASSLETGPTYEQYFGPGTRLTVT.

The rearrangement joins TRBV28 to TRBJ1-2; D gene ambiguous. The CDR3 runs 14 residues. V lost 3 bases, J lost 4 bases, and 12 bases lay in between. CDR1 and CDR2 (germline): MDHEN, SYDVKM. The CDR3 DNA reads as TGTGCCAGCAGTTTGGGCGGACGGGTCTATGGCTACACCTTC. It is translated as CASSLGGRVYGYTF.

This clonotype was detected ten times or more. A junction boundary mismatches the germline segment, possibly from a read error. This sequence joins TRBV6-2 or TRBV6-3 and TRBJ1-6; D is possibly TRBD1 (5 bases). CDR3 size: 15 residues. Germline assignment: CDR1 MNHEY and CDR2 SVGEGT. The CDR3 DNA is TGCGCCAGCACCCGTGGAGGACACCCTAATTCACCCCTCCACTTT. Residues: CASTRGGHPNSPLHF.

This clonotype was seen ten or more times. The V call is TRBV27, the J call TRBJ1-2; 9 nucleotides line up with TRBD1. Germline-derived CDR1 and CDR2 are MNHEY and SMNVEV (reference sequence). J gave up 4 bases and V 4 bases, and 16 bases lay outside the gene matches. The CDR3 totals 18 residues. CDR3 sequence reads: CASSSLQAGTGYTYGYTF. CDR3 DNA sequence: TGTGCCAGCAGTTCTTTGCAAGCCGGGACAGGGTATACCTATGGCTACACCTTC.

The CDR3 nucleotides read TGTGCCAGCAGCCCTATTGGGGTTTGGGATCAGCCCCAGCATTTT. This codes for CASSPIGVWDQPQHF. The chain employs TRBV28 and TRBJ1-5; unclear D gene. Trimming pared 6 bases from V and 5 bases from J, leaving 17 bases between. Germline V lookup: CDR1 MDHEN, CDR2 SYDVKM. The CDR3 is 15 amino acids.

The chain employs TRBV7-9 and TRBJ2-1, with D perhaps matching TRBD2 (5 bases). Germline CDR1 and CDR2: SEHNR and FQNEAQ (reference sequence). CDR3 length equals 16 residues. Trimming pared 4 bases from V and 0 bases from J, leaving 13 bases between. The DNA of the CDR3 is TGTGCCAGCAGCTGGAGCCAGCGGACCTCCTACAATGAGCAGTTCTTC. It specifies CASSWSQRTSYNEQFF.

The sample holds a few counts of this clonotype. The gene calls are TRBV21-1 and TRBJ2-5; the D segment call TRBD2 is taken from the table without a DNA check. TRBV21-1 is described as a pseudogene. The CDR3 is 17 residues long. The CDR3 region has the DNA TGTGCCAGCAGCAAAGACGGGGAGGGTCCCTCACAAGAGACCCAGTACTTC. Its translation is CASSKDGEGPSQETQYF.

This clonotype has a count of ten or more. V gene TRBV11-2 combines with J gene TRBJ2-2; 12 nucleotides match TRBD2. The ends lost 5 bases at V and 4 bases at J; junction bases unmatched: 8. CDR1 and CDR2 (germline): SGHAT, FQNNGV. The CDR3 length is 17 residues. This CDR3 reads CASSLRLAGVITGELFF. CDR3 DNA: TGTGCCAGCAGCCTCCGACTAGCGGGGGTGATCACCGGGGAGCTGTTTTTT.

This clonotype was found a few times. One end of the junction does not line up with germline, which may come from a read error. This chain connects TRBV28 to TRBJ1-1; TRBD1 might be the D (6 bases). The CDR3 has 17 amino acids. CDR1 and CDR2 from the germline V gene are MDHEN and SYDVKM. DNA for the CDR3: TGTGCCAGCAGTTCCCCCGGGGGGGCGGGAGATCGCACTGAAGCCTTCTTT. It yields the protein CASSSPGGAGDRTEAFF.

This chain joins TRBV6-2 or TRBV6-3 and TRBJ1-5, with a possible D match to TRBD1 (6 bases). CDR1 MNHEY and CDR2 SVGEGT come from the germline V gene. The V gene lost 6 bases and the J gene lost 2 bases, with 14 bases spanning the gap. CDR3 length: 15 amino acids. Here the CDR3 DNA reads TGTGCCAGCAGGATGCGTAGGACAGGCAATCAGCCCCAGCATTTT. Translated: CASRMRRTGNQPQHF.

This clonotype was seen many times. The genes are TRBV28 and TRBJ1-3; no clear D gene. V was cut by 3 bases and J by 0 bases, with 12 bases left in between. CDR1 MDHEN and CDR2 SYDVKM come from the germline V gene. This CDR3 is 16 amino acids long. Here the CDR3 DNA reads TGTGCCAGCAGTTTCGGCCCTGGGATCTCTGGAAACACCATATATTTT. This codes for CASSFGPGISGNTIYF.

This chain uses TRBV20-1 with TRBJ1-1, with TRBD1 matching 11 bases. Looked up from germline, CDR1 is DFQATT and CDR2 is SNEGSKA (reference sequence). V dropped 5 bases and J dropped 5; count of bases not matched to a gene: 10. This CDR3 spans 15 amino acids. The CDR3 region is CSAPSDRGLRTEAFF. The DNA for the CDR3 is TGCAGTGCTCCTTCGGACAGGGGGCTTAGGACTGAAGCTTTCTTT.

This clonotype was detected a few times. This rearrangement joins TRBV4-1 to TRBJ2-7; 7 nucleotides match TRBD1. CDR1 and CDR2 from the germline V gene are MGHRA and YSYEKL. V lost 1 base to trimming and J lost 1 base; unmatched junction nucleotides: 13. This CDR3 region has 18 residues. The CDR3 region has the DNA TGCGCCAGCAGCCAAGTTGTTAAGGGACAGTACCGGTCCTACGAGCAGTACTTC. As protein: CASSQVVKGQYRSYEQYF.

The rearrangement uses TRBV6-2 or TRBV6-3 and TRBJ1-5; D possibly corresponds to TRBD1 (5 bases). The CDR3 is made up of 18 amino acids. Germline V CDR1 and CDR2: MNHEY, SVGEGT. Trimming shortened V by 0 bases and J by 1 base, and 16 bases separated the two germline ends. The CDR3 spells CASSYSMARGLSNQPQHF. DNA for the CDR3: TGTGCCAGCAGTTACTCGATGGCGAGGGGATTGAGCAATCAGCCCCAGCATTTT.